The next 11 T cell receptor beta chains were all read from a single sample in a study of regulatory T cells in long-lasting Graves disease. CDR3 regions were amplified by Arm-PCR using iRepertoire HTBI primers to build TCR beta libraries. MiXCR, applied by TCRdb to the multiplex PCR reads, yields one record per CDR3 protein. The top ten hold around 17% of the sample, which has 400,000 to 550,000 distinct CDR3 sequences, 15% seen once. Time point specified: newly diagnosed GD, antithyroid drugs for less than 3 months. The TCR library was prepared using RNA isolated from PBMCs. This sample also belongs to another study, concerning T cells in Graves' hyperthyroidism and ophthalmopathy.

This sample comprised peripheral blood mononuclear cells (PBMCs), obtained at new diagnosis, from a patient treated with antithyroid drugs. The receptors were gathered from a woman in her thirties with Graves disease.

This clonotype was found many times. The V and J genes are TRBV5-1 and TRBJ2-3; D is possibly TRBD1 (5 bases). V lost 1 base and J 5 bases, leaving 11 bases between the germline ends. The CDR3 is made up of 14 amino acids. Germline-derived CDR1 and CDR2 are SGHRS and YFSETQ. The CDR3 DNA reads as TGCGCCAGCAGCTTGCAGGGCGGTATAGATACGCAGTATTTT. Amino acids: CASSLQGGIDTQYF.

In this sample, this clonotype turned up a few times. The rearrangement uses TRBV19 and TRBJ2-3; D unclear. The V end lost 3 bases, the J end lost 2 bases, and 9 bases lay between the germline ends. CDR3 size: 14 residues. Germline V gene data show CDR1 as LNHDA and CDR2 as SQIVND (reference sequence). The CDR3 DNA sequence: TGTGCCAGTAGTATGGGGATCTACACAGATACGCAGTATTTT. Its translation: CASSMGIYTDTQYF.

This clonotype appeared a few times. J is TRBJ2-7 and V is TRBV3-1, with D possibly being TRBD1 (6 bases). Trimming left V 3 bases short and J 2 bases short, with 8 bases between. The CDR3 consists of 13 residues. Germline V gene sequence: CDR1 LGHDT, CDR2 YNNKEL (reference sequence). The CDR3 DNA follows: TGTGCCAGCAGCCATAACAGGGCCTACGAGCAGTACTTC. Translating gives CASSHNRAYEQYF.

J is TRBJ2-7 and V is TRBV11-1; D perhaps matches TRBD1 (5 bases). The CDR3 is made up of 13 amino acids. Looked up from germline, CDR1 is SGHAT and CDR2 is FQDESV (reference sequence). V was pared by 5 bases and J by 4 bases, with 12 bases between. As DNA, the CDR3 is TGTGCCAGCAGCCGACAGAACTTTTACGAGCAGTACTTC. Its protein is CASSRQNFYEQYF.

In its sample, this clonotype was seen many times. The chain combines TRBV27 with TRBJ1-1; 8 bases match TRBD1. The CDR3 has 17 amino acids. The germline CDR1 and CDR2 sequences are MNHEY and SMNVEV (reference sequence). V trimming: 0 bases; J trimming: 2 bases; junction bases outside the gene matches: 8. The CDR3 DNA reads TGTGCCAGCAGTTTATCACAGGGGGAGGCGGGAAACACTGAAGCTTTCTTT. Its protein is CASSLSQGEAGNTEAFF.

In its sample, this clonotype was seen many times. The chain uses TRBV28 and TRBJ2-1; D call uncertain. The CDR3 length is 16 residues. V gave up 6 bases and J gave up 7 bases, with 22 bases separating them. From germline, CDR1 is MDHEN and CDR2 SYDVKM. CDR3 residues: CASRIEAGQFFNEQFF. The CDR3 DNA sequence: TGTGCCAGCAGAATTGAGGCCGGGCAATTCTTTAATGAGCAGTTCTTC. Full variable domain (missing parts from reference TRBV28 and TRBJ2-1): DVKVTQSSRYLVKRTGEKVFLECVQDMDHENMFWYRQDPGLGLRLIYFSYDVKMKEKGDIPEGYSVSREKKERFSLILESASTNQTSMYLCASRIEAGQFFNEQFFGPGTRLTVL.

As to this clonotype: A single base separates this from a much larger clone, so it may be a read error. The chain is built from TRBV13 and TRBJ2-3, with 10 nucleotides matching TRBD2. The CDR3 loop spans 15 amino acids. With 2 bases clipped from V and 8 bases from J, the junction kept 7 bases outside the gene matches. CDR1 is PRHDT, CDR2 FYEKMQ, per germline (reference sequence). DNA of the CDR3: TGTGCCAGCAGCTTAACTAGCGGGACCCCAGGTACGCAGTATTTT. As protein: CASSLTSGTPGTQYF.

This chain joins TRBV19 and TRBJ2-1, with TRBD2 matching 9 bases. This CDR3 is 16 amino acids long. Trimming took 5 bases from V and 5 from J; bases not matched to a gene: 10. Per the germline V gene, CDR1 is LNHDA and CDR2 is SQIVND (reference sequence). In DNA, the CDR3 is TGTGCCAGTAGTGAAACCGGGACTAGCCCCCACAATGAGCAGTTCTTC. Protein sequence: CASSETGTSPHNEQFF.

V usage is TRBV10-3 and J usage is TRBJ2-5, with TRBD1 matching 8 bases. The CDR3 consists of 14 residues. Germline CDR1 and CDR2: ENHRY and SYGVKD. V lost 5 bases, J lost 2 bases, and 4 bases stayed unmatched. This chain's CDR3 is CAISRGQAQETQYF. The DNA for the CDR3 is TGTGCCATCAGTAGGGGACAGGCTCAAGAGACCCAGTACTTC.

The table lists this clonotype with many counts. The chain uses TRBV27 and TRBJ2-7; D remains ambiguous. This CDR3 has 14 amino acids. Looked up from germline, CDR1 is MNHEY and CDR2 is SMNVEV (reference sequence). The germline V and J ends were trimmed by 2 bases and 1 base, with 9 bases remaining between them. The CDR3 bases are TGTGCCAGCAGTTTAATAGGGTCTTCCTACGAGCAGTACTTC. It codes for CASSLIGSSYEQYF.

The sample holds a few counts of this clonotype. J is TRBJ2-5 and V is TRBV18; 7 nucleotides line up with TRBD1. The ends lost 3 bases at V and 6 bases at J; junction bases unmatched: 7. Germline values: CDR1 KGHSH, CDR2 LQKENI. The CDR3 totals 14 residues. The CDR3 DNA follows: TGTGCCAGCTCACCGCAGTACAGGGGACAGACCCAGTACTTC. It translates to CASSPQYRGQTQYF.